The clone carrying this T cell receptor beta chain turned up a few times. Its matching antigen is unknown. Donors needed at least one pre-ART PBMC sample plus at least two post-ART samples. The sample originates from a study of long-term antiretroviral therapy in people with HIV. Findings and caveats of the study: Blood in the study was drawn between the mid-2000s and the late 2010s, possibly under older ART regimens, which may be less effective than current ones. Information on adherence to ART, viral resistance or therapy changes was unavailable. ART preceded a rise in diversity that nonetheless stayed lower than in transplant donor controls.

V was shortened by 0 bases and J by 8 bases, with 10 bases between the two germline ends. The CDR3 is 13 amino acids. Per germline, CDR1 KGHSH and CDR2 LQKENI. Investigators performed immunoSEQ version v3.0 at survey level. The assay was immunoSEQ multiplex PCR, and TCRdb's table has in-frame clones only and misses some. The sample carries 30,000 to 35,000 clones, roughly 74% recorded once. The V call is TRBV18, the J call TRBJ1-2; D gene uncertain. Here the sequenced sample was unsorted PBMCs, taken 3 years after starting antiretroviral therapy. This sequence originates from a middle-aged man with HIV. For the CDR3, the DNA is TGTGCCAGCTCACCACCGGCGGGTAGCGGCTACACCTTC. Encoded protein: CASSPPAGSGYTF.